A selection of T cell receptor beta chains follows, all from one sample in a study of cytomegalovirus exposure and HLA in healthy donors. Here immunoSEQ multiplex PCR was the method, and the copy in TCRdb shows in-frame clones only, minus some. The table lists approximately 75,000 clones, about 79% of them singletons. Sequences were obtained from PBMCs. The receptors shown here come from a man between 70 and 80 years old in good health and CMV-seropositive. The CDR3 runs from the conserved cysteine through the conserved F or W. Fields, in order: V gene, J gene, CDR3 protein.

V gene: TRBV27
J gene: TRBJ1-5
CDR3 protein: CASGLNQPQHF

V gene: TRBV9
J gene: TRBJ1-6
CDR3 protein: CASSTRDRDNSPLHF

V gene: TRBV5-4
J gene: TRBJ1-4
CDR3 protein: CASSLELDRGLPEKLFF

V gene: TRBV4-1
J gene: TRBJ2-7
CDR3 protein: CASSQDPGVVPYEQYF

V gene: TRBV10-3
J gene: TRBJ2-3
CDR3 protein: CAISWDYTDTQYF

V gene: TRBV6-1
J gene: TRBJ1-5
CDR3 protein: CASSEPSDRGRQPQHF

V gene: TRBV6-5
J gene: TRBJ1-5
CDR3 protein: CASSYSRYSNQPQHF

V gene: TRBV10-2
J gene: TRBJ2-5
CDR3 protein: CASSAWDRNQETQYF

V gene: TRBV7-3
J gene: TRBJ2-7
CDR3 protein: CASSPPASNEQYF

V gene: TRBV7-7
J gene: TRBJ2-5
CDR3 protein: CASSYGQGVETQYF

V gene: TRBV6-4
J gene: TRBJ2-3
CDR3 protein: CASRDTGSQQDTQYF

V gene: TRBV6-1
J gene: TRBJ2-5
CDR3 protein: CASGHRGTETQYF

V gene: TRBV18
J gene: TRBJ1-5
CDR3 protein: CASSASLQGPNQPQHF

V gene: TRBV4-1
J gene: TRBJ2-3
CDR3 protein: CASSQVRRGQGADTQYF

V gene: TRBV12-5
J gene: TRBJ2-7
CDR3 protein: CASGPPRVGEQYF

V gene: TRBV15
J gene: TRBJ1-1
CDR3 protein: CATSDRGLNTEAFF

V gene: TRBV6-1
J gene: TRBJ2-5
CDR3 protein: CASNRAGGQQETQYF

V gene: TRBV19
J gene: TRBJ2-5
CDR3 protein: CASRRDSAGETQYF

V gene: TRBV2
J gene: TRBJ1-4
CDR3 protein: CASSELGLGQKLFF

V gene: TRBV11-3
J gene: TRBJ2-3
CDR3 protein: CASSSSFGTDTQYF

V gene: TRBV5-1
J gene: TRBJ2-7
CDR3 protein: CASSSGQGAYEQYF

V gene: TRBV10-3
J gene: TRBJ2-3
CDR3 protein: CAISDSTDTQYF

V gene: TRBV19
J gene: TRBJ1-1
CDR3 protein: CASSRDRLGTEAFF

V gene: TRBV18
J gene: TRBJ2-7
CDR3 protein: CASSPPSVGASHEQYF

V gene: TRBV4-3
J gene: TRBJ1-5
CDR3 protein: CASSQAFGRTPNQPQHF

V gene: TRBV11-2
J gene: TRBJ2-2
CDR3 protein: CASRSRDRGRPGELFF

V gene: TRBV7-9
J gene: TRBJ2-3
CDR3 protein: CASSLGSTDTQYF

V gene: TRBV18
J gene: TRBJ1-1
CDR3 protein: CASSPTDRGIAEAFF

V gene: TRBV30
J gene: TRBJ2-7
CDR3 protein: CAWSGRGNFYEQYF